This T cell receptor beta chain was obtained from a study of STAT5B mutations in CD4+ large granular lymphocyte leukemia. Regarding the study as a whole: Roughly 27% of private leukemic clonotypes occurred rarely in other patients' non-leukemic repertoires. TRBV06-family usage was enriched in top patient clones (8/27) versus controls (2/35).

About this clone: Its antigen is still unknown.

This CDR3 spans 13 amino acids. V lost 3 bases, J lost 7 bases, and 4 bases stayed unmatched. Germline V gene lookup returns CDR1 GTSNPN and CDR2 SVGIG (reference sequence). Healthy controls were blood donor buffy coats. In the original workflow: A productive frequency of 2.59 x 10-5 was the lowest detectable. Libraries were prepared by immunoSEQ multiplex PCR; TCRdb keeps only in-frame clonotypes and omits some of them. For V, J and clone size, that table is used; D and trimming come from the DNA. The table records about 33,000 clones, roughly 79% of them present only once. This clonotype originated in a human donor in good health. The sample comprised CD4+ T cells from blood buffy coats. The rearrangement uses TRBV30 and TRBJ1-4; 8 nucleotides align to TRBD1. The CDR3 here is CAWRGTGGEKLFF. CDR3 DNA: TGTGCCTGGAGGGGGACAGGAGGTGAAAAACTGTTTTTT.